These 11 T cell receptor beta chains came from one sample sequenced in a study of T-cell reconstitution after alpha-beta-depleted transplantation in children. Library preparation (for TCRbeta) was performed with unique molecular identifiers. TCRdb processed the PCR reads anew with MiXCR; each CDR3 protein has one entry. The repertoire consists of around 200,000 distinct CDR3 sequences, with 6% to 7% occurring once and the leading ten covering about 2.9%. Specimen: PBMCs from the stem cell graft donor, collected from the stem cell graft. All receptors derive from a human donor who donated a stem cell graft to a child with Wiskott-Aldrich syndrome.

In its sample, this clonotype was seen many times. The rearrangement joins TRBV10-3 to TRBJ2-3; D is ambiguous. Per the germline V gene, CDR1 is ENHRY and CDR2 is SYGVKD. This CDR3 is 13 amino acids long. V was cut by 4 bases and J by 5 bases, with 10 bases left in between. CDR3 sequence (DNA): TGTGCCATCAGTGGGGGATATAAAGATACGCAGTATTTT. This encodes CAISGGYKDTQYF.

This clonotype was seen repeatedly, ten times or more. The chain is built from TRBV6-1 and TRBJ2-1, with D tentatively TRBD1 or TRBD2 (5 bases each). Germline loops: CDR1 MNHNS, CDR2 SASEGT. Trimming removed 2 bases from V and 3 bases from J, with 17 bases in between. The CDR3 covers 17 residues. CDR3 bases: TGTGCCAGCAGTGAACGTTACCGGGACGGAGACTACAATGAGCAGTTCTTC. Protein sequence: CASSERYRDGDYNEQFF.

This clonotype was counted many times. J is TRBJ2-4 and V is TRBV12-3 or TRBV12-4, with D possibly matching TRBD1 (6 bases). The ends were cut back, 7 bases at V and 8 bases at J, with 21 bases in the middle. This CDR3 comprises 15 residues. CDR3 residues: CASKLGGEGRHIQYF. Written as DNA, the CDR3 is TGTGCCAGCAAATTAGGGGGAGAGGGTAGGCACATTCAGTACTTC.

In this sample, this clonotype turned up a few times. The genes are TRBV5-1 and TRBJ1-4, with D possibly matching TRBD1 (5 bases). Trimming removed 0 bases at V and 7 bases at J, with 16 bases between. CDR3 size: 16 residues. Germline V gives CDR1 SGHRS, CDR2 YFSETQ. The CDR3 bases are TGCGCCAGCAGCTTGGCCAGGGAGGGCCCCAGTGAAAAACTGTTTTTT. Amino acids: CASSLAREGPSEKLFF.

This clonotype was seen many times. The chain carries TRBV20-1 and TRBJ1-5; D gene uncertain. Between the trimmed V and J ends, which lost 4 bases and 9 bases, there was a span of 19 bases. The germline V gene encodes CDR1 DFQATT and CDR2 SNEGSKA (reference sequence). The CDR3 runs to 14 residues. The CDR3 bases are TGCAGTGCTAAAGAAAACTCCTTCCTAGGGCCCCAGCATTTT. It is translated as CSAKENSFLGPQHF.

As concerns this clonotype: This may come from a read error, since a much larger clone is one base off. The chain couples TRBV27 to TRBJ2-1; TRBD1 matches 9 bases. Germline trimming cut 5 bases from V and 4 bases from J; bases unmatched to any gene: 6. CDR3 size: 15 residues. The germline gives CDR1 MNHEY, CDR2 SMNVEV (reference sequence). The CDR3 nucleotides are TGTGCCAGCAGTACCACAGGGGGCATATACAATGAGCAGTTCTTC. Protein sequence: CASSTTGGIYNEQFF.

This clonotype was recorded many times. V usage is TRBV29-1 and J usage is TRBJ2-1, with a weak D call TRBD1 (6 bases). CDR1 is SQVTM, CDR2 ANQGSEA, per germline. The CDR3 is 14 amino acids. Trimming removed 4 bases at V and 7 bases at J, with 17 bases between. The CDR3 sequence: CSVVPGVTVNEQFF. For the CDR3, the DNA is TGCAGCGTTGTACCAGGGGTTACAGTAAATGAGCAGTTCTTC.

The chain carries TRBV7-6 and TRBJ1-1, with D unclear. From germline, CDR1 is SGHVS and CDR2 FNYEAQ. V dropped 0 bases and J dropped 4 bases, with 6 bases sitting between them. There are 13 residues in the CDR3. The CDR3: CASSLATLTEAFF. The CDR3 DNA sequence: TGTGCCAGCAGCTTAGCCACCCTCACTGAAGCTTTCTTT.

This clonotype occurred many times. DNA for the CDR3: TGTGCCAGCAGTTTAGTTTGGACAGGGTTGGCCTACGAGCAGTACTTC. Translating gives CASSLVWTGLAYEQYF. The rearrangement links TRBV28 to TRBJ2-7, with TRBD1 matching 8 bases. CDR1 and CDR2 from the germline V gene are MDHEN and SYDVKM. The junction had 8 bases not matched to a gene; V was cut back by 2 bases and J by 2 bases. The CDR3 runs 16 residues. Full variable domain (missing parts from reference TRBV28 and TRBJ2-7): DVKVTQSSRYLVKRTGEKVFLECVQDMDHENMFWYRQDPGLGLRLIYFSYDVKMKEKGDIPEGYSVSREKKERFSLILESASTNQTSMYLCASSLVWTGLAYEQYFGPGTRLTVT.

The chain combines TRBV7-9 with TRBJ1-5, with D hard to call. Germline lookup yields CDR1 SEHNR and CDR2 FQNEAQ (reference sequence). The V end was cut by 1 base, the J end by 0 bases, with 4 bases between. The CDR3 loop spans 14 amino acids. The CDR3 nucleotides are TGTGCCAGCAGCTTAGTTTCTAGCAATCAGCCCCAGCATTTT. Translated: CASSLVSSNQPQHF.

This clonotype was seen repeatedly, ten times or more. The chain combines TRBV29-1 with TRBJ2-2, with TRBD2 identical over 10 bases. This CDR3 spans 13 amino acids. Germline V gene lookup returns CDR1 SQVTM and CDR2 ANQGSEA. Trimming cost V 6 bases and J 6 bases; bases outside gene matches: 4. CDR3 in DNA: TGCAGCGTCTGGACTAGCGGCGCCGGGGAGCTGTTTTTT. As protein: CSVWTSGAGELFF.